Here is one TCR beta chain with its context. Its cognate antigen has yet to be identified. No base quality information exists; no much larger clone differs at one position. This sample was included in a study of shared clonotypes between healthy human individuals (dated by TCRdb to the early 2020s). A note on the overall study: Three men and a couple of women, aged 18 to 49 years, made up the cohort. For each donor, CD4 naive and CD4 memory were each given three plates, CD8 naive was given two plates, and CD8 memory was given one plate. The study deeply sequenced blood TCR repertoires of about 5 healthy adults to estimate repertoire size and the extent of clonotype sharing between individuals. Libraries were prepared and TCR repertoires were sequenced by different laboratories using diverse techniques, in order to increase sequencing depth and limit assay-specific biases. Each donor's leukapheresis produced roughly between about 0.9 and 9.5 billion PBMCs.

The donors were healthy, HIV-negative adults who had no recently reported acute infections or vaccinations. Every donor was a Caucasian adult residing in Nashville, Tennessee, USA. CD4+ T cells were enriched by magnetic negative selection, after which naive cells were positively selected on CD45RA and the negative fraction was taken as the memory subset. Blood was obtained by leukapheresis, after which PBMCs were separated by Ficoll-Histopaque density gradient centrifugation and cryopreserved in liquid nitrogen vapor phase. Purity and quantity of every magnetically sorted T cell population were checked by analytical flow cytometry. Genomic DNA was isolated from each sorted fraction and quantified by UV absorbance on a Nanodrop 2000c. The germline V gene supplies CDR1 SGHTA and CDR2 FQGTGA. Its CDR3 holds 14 amino acids, cysteine through phenylalanine. The CDR3 DNA has 42 bases and is translated from base 1. Trimming removed 5 bases from V and 4 bases from J; the gene matches leave 6 bases unexplained.

Results and caveats for the whole study, not just this receptor: Compared with non-shared clonotypes, the clonotypes found in all four sorted-subset donors had higher generation probabilities. Incomplete sequencing was indicated by rarefaction of sorted-subset datasets, despite the large sequencing depth. Sharing across a few donors was observed for around 5% of naive CD4, 3% to 3.5% of naive CD8, roughly 2.3% of memory CD4, and around 0.44% of memory CD8 clonotypes. Pairwise subsampling indicated that sequencing depth was expected to affect the degree of clonotype sharing among donors. Because the study included only a small number of donors, the genetic and exposure-history diversity represented was limited. Only blood was sampled, and tissue TCR repertoires likely differ from those in blood. Estimated clonotype richness was generally larger for naive than for memory subsets.

Using the deep immunoSEQ assay, multiplex PCR amplified TCR CDR3 regions from genomic DNA. Extracted genomic DNA from each cell subset was spread evenly across all wells of several immunoSEQ 96-well plates, with each plate serving as a replicate. For sorted subsets, each replicate PCR was loaded with 150 to 250 ng genomic DNA, equivalent to 25,000 to 35,000 T cell genomes. Purified libraries were quantified with a Qubit 3.0 fluorometer, sized on a Bioanalyzer 2100, and re-quantified with the KAPA Library Quantification kit. A separate single-read 150-cycle Illumina NextSeq 550 flow cell was used to sequence each immunoSEQ 96-well plate. Per the original workflow: Because the immunoSEQ output held only junctional sequences and lacked quality scores, the filtering could not match the filtering applied to full-length reads. Sequences were annotated with PyIR, a Python wrapper for IgBLAST v1.9, and V/J genes and CDR3 were assigned using IMGT germline references. Reads were filtered out if the reads had weak V/J assignments (E-value above 1e-6), no CDR3, stop codons, out-of-frame junctions, or ambiguous translated residues. V3J clonotypes were defined as sequences sharing the same inferred V gene, J gene, and CDR3 amino acid sequence. Percentage overlap between repertoires was calculated by dividing the number of shared unique clonotypes by the size of the smaller repertoire. RTK rarefaction, the Chao1 estimator, and Recon v2.1 estimates of unobserved clonotypes were used to assess repertoire richness. Generation probabilities for all TCRbeta clonotypes obtained by the gDNA method from a few donors were computed using OLGA. Here the immuneACCESS table is served through TCRdb, limited to in-frame sequences with V and J called. Missing clones are a known gap in these copies; in checked studies unresolved V genes cover under half, and the rest lacks a known reason. The V and J calls and the clone size are those of that table, but D and trimming were determined from the DNA. A total of a few hundred thousand clones appear in this sample, about 65% of them only once. Of the sample, over 8.5% falls within the top ten clones.

Sequencing input: memory CD4+ T cells sorted from blood. The cell subset or site label for this specimen denotes: CD45RA-negative fraction. The source is a man aged 25 to 40 in good health. The rearranged chain carries TRBV7-3 and TRBJ2-5; 8 middle bases align to TRBD1. The DNA is TGTGCCAGCAGCCTTCAGGGGGCCGGAGAGACCCAGTACTTC. This translates into CASSLQGAGETQYF.